The 19 T cell receptor beta chains below come from one sample, sequenced in a study of blood T cell repertoires in COVID-19. TCRdb keeps only in-frame clones here, not all; method: immunoSEQ multiplex PCR. Of tens of thousands of clones listed, 70% to 90% are singletons. The sequenced sample consisted of peripheral blood. The receptors shown here come from a woman of 80 years or more with acute or convalescent COVID-19.

The chain uses TRBV18 and TRBJ1-2; 8 bases align to TRBD1. The CDR3 length is 15 residues. The trim removed 6 bases at V and 5 bases at J, leaving 11 bases unmatched. Germline V gives CDR1 KGHSH, CDR2 LQKENI. The CDR3 protein is CASSSRQGSPYGYTF. CDR3 in DNA: TGTGCCAGCTCGTCACGACAGGGGTCCCCTTATGGCTACACCTTC. Together with reference TRBV18 and TRBJ1-2, the CDR3 gives the full variable domain: NAGVMQNPRHLVRRRGQEARLRCSPMKGHSHVYWYRQLPEEGLKFMVYLQKENIIDESGMPKERFSAEFPKEGPSILRIQQVVRGDSAAYFCASSSRQGSPYGYTFGSGTRLTVV.

The V and J genes are TRBV5-1 and TRBJ2-7; no definite D call. From germline, CDR1 is SGHRS and CDR2 YFSETQ. Trimming took off 2 bases at V and 6 bases at J, with 18 bases between the two ends. This CDR3 region has 15 residues. CDR3 DNA: TGCGCCAGCAGCTTACTGCGAAGGCAGGTGGGCGAGCAGTACTTC. The encoded protein is CASSLLRRQVGEQYF.

The chain has TRBV5-1 and TRBJ1-2; D remains unclear. V gave up 3 bases and J gave up 6 bases, with 15 bases separating them. From germline, CDR1 is SGHRS and CDR2 YFSETQ. The CDR3 loop spans 14 amino acids. CDR3 loop: CASSYDRARDGYTF. The CDR3 DNA reads TGCGCCAGCAGCTATGACCGGGCGAGGGATGGCTACACCTTC.

This chain joins TRBV20-1 and TRBJ2-1, with TRBD1 identical over 7 bases. CDR1 DFQATT and CDR2 SNEGSKA come from the germline V gene (reference sequence). The CDR3 has 14 amino acids. Unmatched junction bases numbered 3, after V lost 4 bases and J lost 0 bases. The CDR3 coding sequence is TGCAGTGCTATTGACAGGGCCTCCTACAATGAGCAGTTCTTC. As protein: CSAIDRASYNEQFF.

This chain links TRBV2 with TRBJ2-7, with D possibly TRBD2 on 6 matching bases. The germline V gene encodes CDR1 SNHLY and CDR2 FYNNEI. CDR3 length: 16 amino acids. Trimming stripped 3 bases from V and 1 base from J, with 16 bases between. The CDR3 bases are TGTGCCAGCAGTGATTGGGGTAGCCGGGGGTCCTACGAGCAGTACTTC. Translation: CASSDWGSRGSYEQYF.

The chain employs TRBV6-6 and TRBJ1-1, with D uncertain. V was pared by 0 bases and J by 7 bases, with 9 bases between. Germline V gene sequence: CDR1 MNHNY, CDR2 SVGAGI (reference sequence). The CDR3 is 13 residues long. This CDR3 is CASSYSTRGEAFF. The CDR3 coding sequence is TGTGCCAGCAGTTACTCAACGCGGGGTGAAGCTTTCTTT.

The V and J genes are TRBV10-3 and TRBJ1-5; tentatively, D is TRBD1 (6 bases). Germline-derived CDR1 and CDR2 are ENHRY and SYGVKD. The CDR3 has 13 amino acids. The V gene lost 10 bases and the J gene lost 7 bases, with 17 bases spanning the gap. CDR3 DNA: TGTGCCACCTCGGACAGCGGGGGGCAGCCCCAGCATTTT. Protein sequence: CATSDSGGQPQHF.

The rearrangement links TRBV29-1 to TRBJ1-1; D gene ambiguous. Germline V gene sequence: CDR1 SQVTM, CDR2 ANQGSEA. Trimming removed 4 bases from V and 0 bases from J, with 9 bases in between. This CDR3 has 13 amino acids. Written as DNA, the CDR3 is TGCAGCGTTGTTGGCAGATTGAACACTGAAGCTTTCTTT. It translates to CSVVGRLNTEAFF. The complete variable domain, with remaining parts taken from reference TRBV29-1 and TRBJ1-1, reads SAVISQKPSRDICQRGTSLTIQCQVDSQVTMMFWYRQQPGQSLTLIATANQGSEATYESGFVIDKFPISRPNLTFSTLTVSNMSPEDSSIYLCSVVGRLNTEAFFGQGTRLTVV.

The gene calls are TRBV28 and TRBJ1-3; 10 bases line up with TRBD1. J gave up 2 bases and V 6 bases, and 1 base lay outside the gene matches. The CDR3 covers 14 residues. Germline-derived CDR1 and CDR2 are MDHEN and SYDVKM. In nucleotides, the CDR3 is TGTGCCAGCAGGGGGACAGGGGCTGGAAACACCATATATTTT. Protein: CASRGTGAGNTIYF.

This clone was counted once. This sequence joins TRBV7-3 and TRBJ2-3; 8 bases agree with TRBD2. The germline gives CDR1 SGHTA, CDR2 FQGTGA. CDR3 size: 14 residues. The ends lost 3 bases at V and 4 bases at J; junction bases unmatched: 3. The CDR3 bases are TGTGCCAGCAGCTTTAGCGGGGAGGCAGATACGCAGTATTTT. Translating it yields CASSFSGEADTQYF.

The gene calls are TRBV7-9 and TRBJ2-7; TRBD1 matches 9 bases. There are 14 residues in the CDR3. The V gene's germline CDR1 is SEHNR and CDR2 FQNEAQ (reference sequence). Unmatched junction bases numbered 10, after V lost 7 bases and J lost 6 bases. For the CDR3, the DNA is TGTGCCAGCACCCGATGGGGACAGGGAGGCGAGCAGTACTTC. Translating gives CASTRWGQGGEQYF. Full variable domain (outside the CDR3, taken from reference TRBV7-9 and TRBJ2-7): DTGVSQNPRHKITKRGQNVTFRCDPISEHNRLYWYRQTLGQGPEFLTYFQNEAQLEKSRLLSDRFSAERPKGSFSTLEIQRTEQGDSAMYLCASTRWGQGGEQYFGPGTRLTVT.

The chain combines TRBV18 with TRBJ2-3; D gene uncertain. Looked up from germline, CDR1 is KGHSH and CDR2 is LQKENI. CDR3 length: 11 residues. Trimming left V 6 bases short and J 5 bases short, with 6 bases between. The CDR3 region is CASSPGDTQYF. For the CDR3, the DNA is TGTGCCAGCTCGCCCGGAGATACGCAGTATTTT.

The chain has TRBV2 and TRBJ1-2; D unresolved. Germline-derived CDR1 and CDR2 are SNHLY and FYNNEI. The CDR3 runs to 15 residues. V lost 6 bases and J lost 0, with 14 bases in between. CDR3 DNA: TGTGCCAGCAGGGGAGCAGGCCTCACTAACTATGGCTACACCTTC. Encoded protein: CASRGAGLTNYGYTF.

Only one count was recorded for this clone. The chain combines TRBV19 with TRBJ2-7, with D perhaps matching TRBD2 (6 bases). V was cut by 1 base and J by 3 bases, with 19 bases left in between. The CDR3 spans 17 residues. The germline gives CDR1 LNHDA, CDR2 SQIVND (reference sequence). DNA for the CDR3: TGTGCCAGTAGTATAGCGGGCGGGATGGGTTCTCACTACGAGCAGTACTTC. It translates to CASSIAGGMGSHYEQYF.

V usage is TRBV7-2 and J usage is TRBJ1-1; 9 positions agree with TRBD1. The CDR3 runs to 15 residues. With V trimmed by 5 bases and J by 4 bases, 8 bases remained unmatched. Germline V gives CDR1 SGHTA, CDR2 FQGNSA. The CDR3 spells CASSIKQGARTEAFF. The CDR3 DNA reads as TGTGCCAGCAGCATTAAACAGGGGGCACGCACTGAAGCTTTCTTT. The whole variable domain, remainder taken from reference TRBV7-2 and TRBJ1-1, is GAGVSQSPSNKVTEKGKDVELRCDPISGHTALYWYRQSLGQGLEFLIYFQGNSAPDKSGLPSDRFSAERTGGSVSTLTIQRTQQEDSAVYLCASSIKQGARTEAFFGQGTRLTVV.

The rearrangement uses TRBV29-1 and TRBJ1-1, with D maybe TRBD1 (5 bases). CDR1 SQVTM and CDR2 ANQGSEA come from the germline V gene. CDR3 length equals 14 residues. With 3 bases removed from V and 2 bases from J, the gap between germline ends came to 13 bases. CDR3: CSVDPGGSNTEAFF. The CDR3, as DNA: TGCAGCGTTGACCCGGGGGGTTCCAACACTGAAGCTTTCTTT.

This chain uses TRBV14 with TRBJ1-1; 8 positions match TRBD1. With V trimmed by 7 bases and J by 4 bases, 14 bases remained unmatched. There are 16 residues in the CDR3. Germline-derived CDR1 and CDR2 are SGHDN and FVKESK. CDR3 sequence (DNA): TGTGCCAGCAAGCGGACAGGGATAAGGGCGAGCACTGAAGCTTTCTTT. Translated: CASKRTGIRASTEAFF.

This clone showed up just once. The CDR3 region is CASSPRTGKTNGYTF. CDR3 nucleotide sequence: TGTGCCAGTAGTCCAAGGACAGGGAAGACGAATGGCTACACCTTC. V usage is TRBV19 and J usage is TRBJ1-2, with TRBD1 identical over 8 bases. The CDR3 consists of 15 residues. V was pared by 5 bases and J by 6 bases, with 11 bases of the junction left unmatched. CDR1 and CDR2 (germline): LNHDA, SQIVND (reference sequence).

Only a few counts were recorded for this clone. The chain has TRBV20-1 and TRBJ2-7; tentative D call: TRBD2 (6 bases). The CDR3 has 16 amino acids. Trimming left V 3 bases short and J 0 bases short, with 18 bases between. CDR1 and CDR2 from the germline V gene are DFQATT and SNEGSKA (reference sequence). This chain's CDR3 is CSASVAGRSSSYEQYF. CDR3 nucleotide sequence: TGCAGTGCTAGTGTTGCGGGACGGTCGAGCTCCTACGAGCAGTACTTC.